This T cell receptor beta chain was observed in a study of T cells in severe cutaneous drug reactions. For the study at large: Blister fluids or cells and PBMC were collected from patients in acute or recovery stage. Regarding the study as a whole: All seven CBZ-SJS/TEN blister samples shared a public TCRbeta CDR3 at mean approximately 13%. Blister cells averaged around 31% and PBMC 4% to 5% TRBV12-4 in carbamazepine-induced Stevens-Johnson syndrome or toxic epidermal necrolysis patients.

Sequenced patients had Stevens-Johnson syndrome or toxic epidermal necrolysis caused by carbamazepine. Notes on this clonotype: The antigen remains unidentified.

Bulk and single-cell libraries used iRepertoire multiplex PCR with TCR subtype-specific primers. TCRdb reanalyzed the multiplex PCR reads and collapses them to one entry per CDR3 protein, without DNA. With fewer than 10,000 distinct CDR3 sequences in the sample, the ten largest clones hold approximately 24%. The CDR3 is made up of 15 amino acids. From germline, CDR1 is MDHEN and CDR2 SYDVKM. Sequenced sample: cells from a skin blister. This clonotype was sampled from a human donor with a severe cutaneous adverse drug reaction. V is TRBV28 and J is TRBJ1-5; TCRdb names TRBD1, which stays unverified in the absence of DNA. CDR3 sequence reads: CASSLVQGTNQPQHF.